The rows below give T cell receptor beta chains drawn from one sample of a study of blood T cell repertoires in COVID-19. The data were produced by immunoSEQ multiplex PCR, yet TCRdb's version contains in-frame clones alone and is incomplete. The sample contains fewer than 350,000 clones, around 87% of which appear only once. Material for sequencing was peripheral blood. Receptor source: a woman between 45 and 65 years old who had recovered from COVID-19. Each CDR3 is given with its conserved first and last residue. Each record gives: V gene, clone size, J gene, D gene, CDR3 protein, CDR3 DNA. D genes are given only for firm matches. Part of the rows lack a size; the others show once, few, many or a class for expanded clones.

v_call: TRBV19
clone_size: once
j_call: TRBJ2-2
d_call: .
cdr3_aa: CASRPGLANTGELFF
cdr3_nt: TGTGCCAGTAGACCGGGACTGGCGAACACCGGGGAGCTGTTTTTT

v_call: TRBV5-6
clone_size: .
j_call: TRBJ1-2
d_call: TRBD1
cdr3_aa: CASSWGQGGSYGYTF
cdr3_nt: TGTGCCAGCAGTTGGGGACAGGGGGGATCCTATGGCTACACCTTC

v_call: TRBV25-1
clone_size: .
j_call: TRBJ2-7
d_call: TRBD1
cdr3_aa: CASSEFSGTALYEQYF
cdr3_nt: TGTGCCAGCAGTGAGTTTTCCGGGACAGCTCTCTACGAGCAGTACTTC

v_call: TRBV30
clone_size: .
j_call: TRBJ1-4
d_call: .
cdr3_aa: CAWSTGNFEKLFF
cdr3_nt: TGTGCCTGGAGCACGGGGAACTTTGAAAAACTGTTTTTT

v_call: TRBV10-1
clone_size: .
j_call: TRBJ2-3
d_call: .
cdr3_aa: CASSLVAGRFTDTQYF
cdr3_nt: TGCGCCAGCAGTTTGGTCGCCGGCAGGTTCACAGATACGCAGTATTTT

v_call: TRBV12-3/TRBV12-4
clone_size: .
j_call: TRBJ1-2
d_call: .
cdr3_aa: CASSLQGAYGYTF
cdr3_nt: TGTGCCAGCAGCTTACAGGGCGCCTATGGCTACACCTTC

v_call: TRBV12-3/TRBV12-4
clone_size: .
j_call: TRBJ1-2
d_call: .
cdr3_aa: CASSLWGGVGYTF
cdr3_nt: TGTGCCAGCAGTTTATGGGGGGGCGTTGGCTACACCTTC

v_call: TRBV6-2/TRBV6-3
clone_size: .
j_call: TRBJ2-7
d_call: TRBD2
cdr3_aa: CASSYSGLASYEQYF
cdr3_nt: TGTGCCAGCAGTTACTCGGGACTAGCCTCCTACGAGCAGTACTTC

v_call: TRBV7-8
clone_size: .
j_call: TRBJ2-7
d_call: .
cdr3_aa: CASSLVAGTFNEQYF
cdr3_nt: TGTGCCAGCAGCTTAGTGGCGGGGACCTTCAACGAGCAGTACTTC

v_call: TRBV30
clone_size: once
j_call: TRBJ1-1
d_call: TRBD1
cdr3_aa: CAWRLGGMNTEAFF
cdr3_nt: TGTGCCTGGAGATTAGGGGGCATGAACACTGAAGCTTTCTTT

v_call: TRBV6-6
clone_size: .
j_call: TRBJ2-5
d_call: TRBD2
cdr3_aa: CASTAVAGGQETQYF
cdr3_nt: TGTGCCAGCACTGCCGTAGCGGGGGGGCAAGAGACCCAGTACTTC

v_call: TRBV3-1/TRBV3-2
clone_size: .
j_call: TRBJ2-7
d_call: TRBD2
cdr3_aa: CASSSGGYEQYF
cdr3_nt: TGTGCCAGCAGCAGCGGGGGGTACGAGCAGTACTTC

v_call: TRBV12-3/TRBV12-4
clone_size: few
j_call: TRBJ1-6
d_call: .
cdr3_aa: CASSLTGSSPLHF
cdr3_nt: TGTGCCAGCAGCCTCACAGGCTCCTCACCCCTCCACTTT

v_call: TRBV14
clone_size: .
j_call: TRBJ1-4
d_call: .
cdr3_aa: CASSLRGAANEKLFF
cdr3_nt: TGTGCCAGCAGCCTCCGGGGGGCGGCTAATGAAAAACTGTTTTTT

v_call: TRBV27
clone_size: .
j_call: TRBJ1-4
d_call: TRBD1
cdr3_aa: CASSLRTGREKLFF
cdr3_nt: TGTGCCAGCAGTTTAAGGACAGGAAGAGAAAAACTGTTTTTT

v_call: TRBV18
clone_size: .
j_call: TRBJ2-7
d_call: .
cdr3_aa: CASSPPHGTFSYEQYF
cdr3_nt: TGTGCCAGCTCACCACCACATGGGACTTTCTCCTACGAGCAGTACTTC

v_call: TRBV11-3
clone_size: .
j_call: TRBJ2-1
d_call: .
cdr3_aa: CASSILENEQFF
cdr3_nt: TGTGCCAGCAGCATTCTAGAAAATGAGCAGTTCTTC